This T cell receptor (beta chain) was captured by sequencing in a study of cytomegalovirus exposure and HLA in healthy donors. In the study overall: From donors who were HLA-typed, an early data release held 81 million or so unique TCRs. Points from the study as a whole: With later analysis, a missense DCLRE1C variant became linked to TCR beta V- and J-gene trimming. Available immune exposure information was restricted to CMV serostatus only.

A note on this clone: The antigen is not known.

Primers included in the PCR were 60 Vbeta and 13 Jbeta primers. The repertoire was sequenced with immunoSEQ multiplex PCR; TCRdb's copy has only in-frame clones and lacks some. The table includes roughly 140,000 clones, 75% detected once. The CDR3 is 14 residues long. V was clipped by 3 bases and J by 6 bases; unmatched bases: 4. Germline V CDR1 and CDR2: MRHNA, SNTAGT. The TCR originated in a man between 18 and 29 years old in good health and CMV-seronegative. Sequencing input: PBMCs. The chain uses TRBV6-4 and TRBJ2-2; 7 bases are shared with TRBD2. The CDR3 loop is CASSEGREAGELFF. The CDR3, as DNA: TGTGCCAGCAGTGAGGGCCGGGAGGCCGGGGAGCTGTTTTTT.